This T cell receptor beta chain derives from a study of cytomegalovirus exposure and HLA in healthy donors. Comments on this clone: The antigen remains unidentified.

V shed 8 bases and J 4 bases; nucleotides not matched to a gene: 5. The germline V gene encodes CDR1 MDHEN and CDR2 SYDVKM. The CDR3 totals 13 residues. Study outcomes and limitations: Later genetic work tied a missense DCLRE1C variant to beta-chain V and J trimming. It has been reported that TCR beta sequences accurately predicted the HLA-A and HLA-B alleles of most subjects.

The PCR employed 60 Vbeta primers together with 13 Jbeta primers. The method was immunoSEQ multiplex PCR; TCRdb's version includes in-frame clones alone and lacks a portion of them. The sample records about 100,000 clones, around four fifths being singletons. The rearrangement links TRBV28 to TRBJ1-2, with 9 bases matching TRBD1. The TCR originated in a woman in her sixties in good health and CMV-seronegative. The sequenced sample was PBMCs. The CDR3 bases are TGTGCCAGCGCAACAGGGGGCGTCTATGGCTACACCTTC. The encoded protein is CASATGGVYGYTF.